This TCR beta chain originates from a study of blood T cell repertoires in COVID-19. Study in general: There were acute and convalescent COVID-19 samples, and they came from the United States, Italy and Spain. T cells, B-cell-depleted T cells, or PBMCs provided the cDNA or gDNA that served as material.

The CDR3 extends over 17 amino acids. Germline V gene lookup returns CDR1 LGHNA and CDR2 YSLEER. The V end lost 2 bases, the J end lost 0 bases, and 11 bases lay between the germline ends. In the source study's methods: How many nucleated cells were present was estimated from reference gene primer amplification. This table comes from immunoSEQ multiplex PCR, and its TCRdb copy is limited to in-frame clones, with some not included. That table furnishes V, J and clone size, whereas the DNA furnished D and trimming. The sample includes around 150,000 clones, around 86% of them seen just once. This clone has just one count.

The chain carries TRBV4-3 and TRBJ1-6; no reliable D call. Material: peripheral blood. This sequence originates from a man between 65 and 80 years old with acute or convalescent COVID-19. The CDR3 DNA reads TGCGCCAGCAGCCAAAACCCACAGAGCTCCTATAATTCACCCCTCCACTTT. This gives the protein CASSQNPQSSYNSPLHF.